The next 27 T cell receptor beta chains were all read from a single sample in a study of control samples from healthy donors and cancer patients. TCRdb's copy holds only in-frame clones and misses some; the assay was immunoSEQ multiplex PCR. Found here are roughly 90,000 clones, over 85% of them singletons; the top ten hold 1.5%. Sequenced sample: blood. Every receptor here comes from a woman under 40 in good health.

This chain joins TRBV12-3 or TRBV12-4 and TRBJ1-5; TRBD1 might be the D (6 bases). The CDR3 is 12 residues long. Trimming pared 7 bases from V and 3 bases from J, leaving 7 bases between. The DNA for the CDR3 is TGTGCCAGCAACAGGGCCAATCAGCCCCAGCATTTT. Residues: CASNRANQPQHF.

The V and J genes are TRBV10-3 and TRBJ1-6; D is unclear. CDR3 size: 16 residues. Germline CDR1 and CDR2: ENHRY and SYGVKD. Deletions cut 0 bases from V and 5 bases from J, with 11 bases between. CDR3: CAISESKGVDNSPLHF. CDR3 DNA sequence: TGTGCCATCAGTGAGTCGAAAGGAGTCGATAATTCACCCCTCCACTTT.

The CDR3 coding sequence is TGTGCCAGTAGTATAGATCGAAGCGGGAGGGGGGATGAGCAGTTCTTC. Translated, it gives CASSIDRSGRGDEQFF. This chain links TRBV19 with TRBJ2-1; TRBD2 aligns across 10 bases. With 0 bases clipped from V and 8 bases from J, the junction kept 7 bases outside the gene matches. The germline gives CDR1 LNHDA, CDR2 SQIVND (reference sequence). The CDR3 has 16 amino acids.

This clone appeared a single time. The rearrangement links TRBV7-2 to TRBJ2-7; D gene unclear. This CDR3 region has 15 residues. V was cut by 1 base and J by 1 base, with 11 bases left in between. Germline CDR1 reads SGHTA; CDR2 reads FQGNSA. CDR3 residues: CASSLGVGVSYEQYF. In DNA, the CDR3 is TGTGCCAGCAGCTTAGGGGTTGGGGTATCCTACGAGCAGTACTTC.

The chain's CDR3 is CASSLGRGYSEAFF. CDR3 in DNA: TGTGCCAGCAGCTTGGGCAGGGGGTATTCTGAAGCTTTCTTT. This chain joins TRBV5-4 and TRBJ1-1; TRBD1 matches 7 bases. Trimming removed 0 bases from V and 6 bases from J; junction bases left unmatched: 5. Germline V lookup: CDR1 SGHNT, CDR2 YYREEE (reference sequence). The CDR3 is 14 residues long.

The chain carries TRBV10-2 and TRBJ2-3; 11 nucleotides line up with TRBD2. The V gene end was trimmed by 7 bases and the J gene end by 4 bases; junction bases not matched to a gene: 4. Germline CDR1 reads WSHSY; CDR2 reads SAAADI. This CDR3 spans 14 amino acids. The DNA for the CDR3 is TGCGCCAGCAAGGCTAGCGGGGGGCCAGATACGCAGTATTTT. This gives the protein CASKASGGPDTQYF.

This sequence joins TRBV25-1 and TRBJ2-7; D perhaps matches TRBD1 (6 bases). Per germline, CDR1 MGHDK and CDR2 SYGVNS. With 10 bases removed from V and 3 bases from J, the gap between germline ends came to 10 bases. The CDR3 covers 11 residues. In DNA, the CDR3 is TGTGCCACAGGACAGTACTACGAGCAGTACTTC. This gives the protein CATGQYYEQYF.

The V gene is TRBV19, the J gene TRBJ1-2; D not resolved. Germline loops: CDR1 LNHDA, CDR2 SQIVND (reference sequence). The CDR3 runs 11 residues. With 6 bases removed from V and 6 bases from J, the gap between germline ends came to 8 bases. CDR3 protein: CASSSWDGYTF. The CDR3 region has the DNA TGTGCCAGTAGCTCCTGGGATGGCTACACCTTC. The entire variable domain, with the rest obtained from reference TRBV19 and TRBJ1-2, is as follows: DGGITQSPKYLFRKEGQNVTLSCEQNLNHDAMYWYRQDPGQGLRLIYYSQIVNDFQKGDIAEGYSVSREKKESFPLTVTSAQKNPTAFYLCASSSWDGYTFGSGTRLTVV.

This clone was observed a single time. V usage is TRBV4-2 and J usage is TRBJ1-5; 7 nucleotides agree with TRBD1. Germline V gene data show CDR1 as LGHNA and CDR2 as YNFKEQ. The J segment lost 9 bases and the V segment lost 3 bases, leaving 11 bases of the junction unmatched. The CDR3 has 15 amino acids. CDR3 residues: CASSQAGGWLRPQHF. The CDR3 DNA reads TGTGCCAGCAGCCAGGCAGGGGGATGGTTACGGCCCCAGCATTTT.

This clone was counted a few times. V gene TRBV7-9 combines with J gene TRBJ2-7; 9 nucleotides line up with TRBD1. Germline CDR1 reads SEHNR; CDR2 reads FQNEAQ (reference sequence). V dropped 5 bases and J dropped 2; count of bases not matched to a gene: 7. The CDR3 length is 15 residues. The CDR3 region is CASSKPTGGTYEQYF. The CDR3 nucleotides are TGTGCCAGCAGCAAGCCGACAGGGGGGACCTACGAGCAGTACTTC.

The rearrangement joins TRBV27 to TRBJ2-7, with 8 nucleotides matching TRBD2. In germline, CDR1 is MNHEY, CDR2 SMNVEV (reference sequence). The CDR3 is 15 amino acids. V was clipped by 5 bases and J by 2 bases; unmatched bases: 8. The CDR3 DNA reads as TGTGCCAGCAGTGATAGCGGGGCCTCTCCCTACGAGCAGTACTTC. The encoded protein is CASSDSGASPYEQYF.

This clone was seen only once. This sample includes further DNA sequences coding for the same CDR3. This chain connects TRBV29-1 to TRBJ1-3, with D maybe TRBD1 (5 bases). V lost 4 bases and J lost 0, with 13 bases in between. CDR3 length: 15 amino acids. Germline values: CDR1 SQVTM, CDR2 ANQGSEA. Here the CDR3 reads CSVAGTVSSGNTIYF. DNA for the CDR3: TGCAGCGTTGCCGGGACGGTGAGCTCTGGAAACACCATATATTTT.

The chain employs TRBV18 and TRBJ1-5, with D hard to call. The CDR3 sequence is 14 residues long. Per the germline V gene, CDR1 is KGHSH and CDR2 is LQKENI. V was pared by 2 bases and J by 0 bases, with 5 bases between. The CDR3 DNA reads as TGTGCCAGCTCACCATTTGATAGCAATCAGCCCCAGCATTTT. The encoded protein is CASSPFDSNQPQHF.

CDR3 nucleotides: TGTGCCAGCAGCCCCCGGACCGTACTTGACACCGGGGAGCTGTTTTTT. Protein: CASSPRTVLDTGELFF. The J gene is TRBJ2-2, the V gene TRBV5-5; D call uncertain. This CDR3 is built from 16 residues. The ends were cut back, 4 bases at V and 3 bases at J, with 16 bases in the middle. In germline, CDR1 is SGHKS, CDR2 YYEKEE (reference sequence).

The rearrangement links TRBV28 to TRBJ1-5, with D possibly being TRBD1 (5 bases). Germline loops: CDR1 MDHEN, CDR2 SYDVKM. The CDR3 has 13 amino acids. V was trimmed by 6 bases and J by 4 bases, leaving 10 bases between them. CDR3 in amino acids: CASSWGGNQPQHF. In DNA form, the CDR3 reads TGTGCCAGCAGCTGGGGGGGGAATCAGCCCCAGCATTTT. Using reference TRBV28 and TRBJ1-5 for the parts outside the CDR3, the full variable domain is DVKVTQSSRYLVKRTGEKVFLECVQDMDHENMFWYRQDPGLGLRLIYFSYDVKMKEKGDIPEGYSVSREKKERFSLILESASTNQTSMYLCASSWGGNQPQHFGDGTRLSIL.

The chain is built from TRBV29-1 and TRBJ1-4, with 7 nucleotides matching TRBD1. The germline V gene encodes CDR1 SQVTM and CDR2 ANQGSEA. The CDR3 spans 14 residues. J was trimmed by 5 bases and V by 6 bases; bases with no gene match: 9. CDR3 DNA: TGCAGCGTCAGCGCAGGGGGAGGGAATGAAAAACTGTTTTTT. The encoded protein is CSVSAGGGNEKLFF.

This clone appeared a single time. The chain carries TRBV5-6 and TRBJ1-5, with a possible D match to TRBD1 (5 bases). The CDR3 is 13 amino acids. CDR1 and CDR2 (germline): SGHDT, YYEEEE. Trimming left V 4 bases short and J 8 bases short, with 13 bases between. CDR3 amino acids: CASSTGGGEPQHF. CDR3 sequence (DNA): TGTGCCAGCAGCACGGGTGGGGGAGAGCCCCAGCATTTT. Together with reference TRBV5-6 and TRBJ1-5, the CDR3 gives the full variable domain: DAGVTQSPTHLIKTRGQQVTLRCSPKSGHDTVSWYQQALGQGPQFIFQYYEEEERQRGNFPDRFSGHQFPNYSSELNVNALLLGDSALYLCASSTGGGEPQHFGDGTRLSIL.

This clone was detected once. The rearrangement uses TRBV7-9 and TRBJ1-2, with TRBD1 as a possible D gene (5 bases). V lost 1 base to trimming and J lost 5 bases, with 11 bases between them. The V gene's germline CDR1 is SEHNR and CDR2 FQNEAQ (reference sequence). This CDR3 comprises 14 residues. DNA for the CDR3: TGTGCCAGCAGCTTAGATCCAGGGAGGTATGGCTACACCTTC. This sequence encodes CASSLDPGRYGYTF. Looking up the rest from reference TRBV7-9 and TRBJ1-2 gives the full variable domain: DTGVSQNPRHKITKRGQNVTFRCDPISEHNRLYWYRQTLGQGPEFLTYFQNEAQLEKSRLLSDRFSAERPKGSFSTLEIQRTEQGDSAMYLCASSLDPGRYGYTFGSGTRLTVV.

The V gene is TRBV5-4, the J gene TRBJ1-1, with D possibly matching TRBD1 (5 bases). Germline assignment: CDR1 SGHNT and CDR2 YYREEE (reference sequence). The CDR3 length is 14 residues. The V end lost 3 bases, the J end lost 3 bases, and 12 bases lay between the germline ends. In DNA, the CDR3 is TGTGCCAGCAGCTCTAACTTCAGGGACACTGAAGCTTTCTTT. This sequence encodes CASSSNFRDTEAFF. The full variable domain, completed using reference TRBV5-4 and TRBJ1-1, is ETGVTQSPTHLIKTRGQQVTLRCSSQSGHNTVSWYQQALGQGPQFIFQYYREEENGRGNFPPRFSGLQFPNYSSELNVNALELDDSALYLCASSSNFRDTEAFFGQGTRLTVV.

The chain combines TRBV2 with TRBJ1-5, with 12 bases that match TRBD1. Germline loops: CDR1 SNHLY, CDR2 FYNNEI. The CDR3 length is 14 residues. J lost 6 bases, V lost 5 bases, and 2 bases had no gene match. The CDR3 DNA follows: TGTGCCAGCAGTAGGGACAGGGGGCTTCAGCCCCAGCATTTT. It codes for CASSRDRGLQPQHF.

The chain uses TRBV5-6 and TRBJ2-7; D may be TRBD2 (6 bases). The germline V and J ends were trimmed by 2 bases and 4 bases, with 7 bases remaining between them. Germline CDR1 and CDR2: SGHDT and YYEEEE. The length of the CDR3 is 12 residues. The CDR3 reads CASSFGGYEQYF. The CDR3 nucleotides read TGTGCCAGCAGCTTCGGGGGTTACGAGCAGTACTTC.

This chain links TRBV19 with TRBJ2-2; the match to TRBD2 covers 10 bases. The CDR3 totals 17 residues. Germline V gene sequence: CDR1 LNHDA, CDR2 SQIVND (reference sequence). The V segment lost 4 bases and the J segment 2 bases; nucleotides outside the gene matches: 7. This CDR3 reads CASSRLSGRANTGELFF. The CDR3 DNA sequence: TGTGCCAGTAGTAGATTAAGCGGGAGGGCTAACACCGGGGAGCTGTTTTTT.

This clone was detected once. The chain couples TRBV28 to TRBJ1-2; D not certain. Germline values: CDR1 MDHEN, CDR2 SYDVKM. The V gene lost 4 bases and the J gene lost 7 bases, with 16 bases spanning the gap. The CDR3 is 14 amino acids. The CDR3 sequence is CASSSPSNFGGYTF. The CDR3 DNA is TGTGCCAGCAGTTCCCCCAGCAATTTCGGTGGCTACACCTTC.

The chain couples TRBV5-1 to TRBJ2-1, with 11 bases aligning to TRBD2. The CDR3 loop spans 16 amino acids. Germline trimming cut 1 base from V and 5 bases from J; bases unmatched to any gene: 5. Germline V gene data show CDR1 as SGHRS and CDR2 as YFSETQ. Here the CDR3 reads CASSLTLAGGDNEQFF. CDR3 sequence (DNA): TGCGCCAGCAGCTTGACTCTAGCGGGGGGAGACAATGAGCAGTTCTTC.

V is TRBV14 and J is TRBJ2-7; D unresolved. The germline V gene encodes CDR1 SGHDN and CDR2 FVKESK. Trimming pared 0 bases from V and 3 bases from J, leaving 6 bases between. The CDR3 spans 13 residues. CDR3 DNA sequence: TGTGCCAGCAGCCAAGATCCGGACTACGAGCAGTACTTC. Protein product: CASSQDPDYEQYF.

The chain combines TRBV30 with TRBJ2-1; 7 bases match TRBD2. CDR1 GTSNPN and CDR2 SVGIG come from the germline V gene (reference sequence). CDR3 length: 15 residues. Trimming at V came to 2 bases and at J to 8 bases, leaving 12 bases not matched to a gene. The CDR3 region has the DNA TGTGCCTGGAGTCGCGGGAGAGTGCCGCGGTATGAGCAGTTCTTC. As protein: CAWSRGRVPRYEQFF. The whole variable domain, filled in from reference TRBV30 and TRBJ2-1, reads SQTIHQWPATLVQPVGSPLSLECTVEGTSNPNLYWYRQAAGRGLQLLFYSVGIGQISSEVPQNLSASRPQDRQFILSSKKLLLSDSGFYLCAWSRGRVPRYEQFFGPGTRLTVL.

CDR3 residues: CASSFDFDEQFF. In DNA, the CDR3 is TGCGCCAGCAGCTTTGACTTCGATGAGCAGTTCTTC. J is TRBJ2-1 and V is TRBV5-1; D unclear. The V end was cut by 2 bases, the J end by 8 bases, with 8 bases between. Germline V gene sequence: CDR1 SGHRS, CDR2 YFSETQ. The CDR3 is made up of 12 amino acids.